This passage covers 14 T cell receptor beta chains from one sample sequenced in a study of blood T cell repertoires in COVID-19. Clones were read by immunoSEQ multiplex PCR, and TCRdb kept only the in-frame ones, dropping some. The sample has 100,000 to 150,000 clones, approximately 85% seen once; the top ten hold 5% to 6%. Sequencing was performed on peripheral blood. The receptors originated from a human donor in a cohort sampled during active COVID-19.

The V gene is TRBV25-1, the J gene TRBJ2-7, with a possible D match to TRBD2 (6 bases). CDR1 and CDR2 (germline): MGHDK, SYGVNS. V gave up 0 bases and J gave up 1 base, with 13 bases separating them. This CDR3 contains 16 residues. CDR3 region: CASSEYLGEASYEQYF. CDR3 nucleotides: TGTGCCAGCAGTGAATATTTGGGGGAGGCGTCCTACGAGCAGTACTTC.

The chain joins TRBV30 to TRBJ2-3; 13 bases align to TRBD2. This CDR3 has 15 amino acids. The germline V gene encodes CDR1 GTSNPN and CDR2 SVGIG (reference sequence). The V segment lost 1 base and the J segment 4 bases; nucleotides outside the gene matches: 2. The CDR3 spells CAWSGTSGSADTQYF. CDR3 nucleotide sequence: TGTGCCTGGAGTGGGACTAGCGGGAGCGCAGATACGCAGTATTTT.

This clone was detected once. This chain uses TRBV5-4 with TRBJ2-2, with 8 bases aligning to TRBD1. Looked up from germline, CDR1 is SGHNT and CDR2 is YYREEE (reference sequence). The CDR3 length is 17 residues. V shed 4 bases and J 1 base; nucleotides not matched to a gene: 9. CDR3 loop: CASSADYRGRNTGELFF. The CDR3 DNA sequence: TGTGCCAGCAGCGCGGATTACAGGGGGAGGAACACCGGGGAGCTGTTTTTT.

The chain has TRBV7-2 and TRBJ1-5; the D gene is possibly TRBD1 (5 bases). Germline CDR1 reads SGHTA; CDR2 reads FQGNSA. CDR3 size: 14 residues. Trimming removed 10 bases from V and 3 bases from J, with 16 bases in between. The CDR3 spells CATRGDSPNQPQHF. The CDR3 DNA sequence: TGTGCCACCCGTGGGGACTCCCCCAATCAGCCCCAGCATTTT.

V and J are TRBV7-2 and TRBJ2-1; 7 nucleotides agree with TRBD2. V shed 6 bases and J 7 bases; nucleotides not matched to a gene: 9. The CDR3 loop spans 14 amino acids. CDR1 is SGHTA and CDR2 is FQGNSA in the germline V gene. The CDR3 region is CASRLSAAGNEQFF. The DNA for the CDR3 is TGTGCCAGCAGGCTCTCCGCAGCGGGAAATGAGCAGTTCTTC.

The J gene is TRBJ2-1, the V gene TRBV9; TRBD2 matches at 14 bases. J gave up 6 bases and V 4 bases, and 3 bases lay outside the gene matches. The CDR3 has 15 amino acids. Germline loops: CDR1 SGDLS, CDR2 YYNGEE. The CDR3 protein is CASSPGTSGSNEQFF. In nucleotides, the CDR3 is TGTGCCAGCAGCCCTGGGACTAGCGGGAGCAATGAGCAGTTCTTC.

The chain combines TRBV7-8 with TRBJ2-7; D call uncertain. CDR1 is SGHVS and CDR2 is FQNEAQ in the germline V gene. The CDR3 contains 12 residues. The V and J ends lost 3 bases and 6 bases respectively, with 9 bases between them. CDR3 amino acids: CASSFSSGEQYF. Here the CDR3 DNA reads TGTGCCAGCAGCTTCTCTAGTGGCGAGCAGTACTTC.

J is TRBJ2-7 and V is TRBV6-1, with D possibly being TRBD1 (6 bases). The germline gives CDR1 MNHNS, CDR2 SASEGT. This CDR3 comprises 14 residues. Trimming removed 3 bases at V and 5 bases at J, with 14 bases between. CDR3 nucleotides: TGTGCCAGCAGTGATATATTCGCAGGGGACGAGCAGTACTTC. It is translated as CASSDIFAGDEQYF.

V and J are TRBV18 and TRBJ1-1, with TRBD1 matching 8 bases. Germline V gives CDR1 KGHSH, CDR2 LQKENI. Germline trimming cut 3 bases from V and 2 bases from J; bases unmatched to any gene: 5. The CDR3 is made up of 15 amino acids. CDR3: CASSPWTGSNTEAFF. CDR3 bases: TGTGCCAGCTCACCCTGGACAGGGTCTAACACTGAAGCTTTCTTT.

CDR3 sequence: CASSDSRLAGVNEQFF. The CDR3 DNA follows: TGCGCCAGCAGTGATTCGCGACTAGCGGGAGTCAATGAGCAGTTCTTC. The genes are TRBV10-2 and TRBJ2-1; 12 bases are a match to TRBD2. This CDR3 comprises 16 residues. CDR1 WSHSY and CDR2 SAAADI come from the germline V gene. The ends lost 3 bases at V and 6 bases at J; junction bases unmatched: 6.

This clone was observed once. This chain uses TRBV5-1 with TRBJ2-2; the D gene is possibly TRBD2 (6 bases). The CDR3 spans 19 residues. The germline V and J ends were trimmed by 4 bases and 2 bases, with 24 bases remaining between them. CDR1 is SGHRS and CDR2 is YFSETQ in the germline V gene. CDR3 coding DNA: TGCGCCAGCAGCCCGGAGGCAGGGACTGTAATGGTAAACACCGGGGAGCTGTTTTTT. It encodes CASSPEAGTVMVNTGELFF.

CDR3 residues: CASSPKRRQENTEAFF. The CDR3, as DNA: TGTGCCAGCTCACCAAAGAGGCGACAGGAGAACACTGAAGCTTTCTTT. The chain joins TRBV18 to TRBJ1-1; a possible D gene is TRBD1 (6 bases). CDR3 size: 16 residues. In germline, CDR1 is KGHSH, CDR2 LQKENI. The ends were cut back, 2 bases at V and 1 base at J, with 14 bases in the middle.

This clone was counted once. This chain joins TRBV11-2 and TRBJ2-2, with 7 bases identical to TRBD2. Germline CDR1 and CDR2: SGHAT and FQNNGV. The junction had 3 bases not matched to a gene; V was cut back by 1 base and J by 4 bases. The CDR3 is 15 amino acids. CDR3 sequence reads: CASSLGGRVTGELFF. The CDR3, as DNA: TGTGCCAGCAGCTTAGGCGGGAGAGTCACCGGGGAGCTGTTTTTT.

This clone was observed a few times. This chain links TRBV2 with TRBJ1-1; D remains unclear. The CDR3 spans 15 residues. Trimming left V 3 bases short and J 4 bases short, with 15 bases between. CDR1 and CDR2 (germline): SNHLY, FYNNEI. CDR3 sequence: CASSDPSLEGTEAFF. The CDR3 nucleotides are TGTGCCAGCAGTGACCCATCATTGGAGGGCACTGAAGCTTTCTTT.